The T cell receptor (beta chain) described here comes from a study of control samples from healthy donors and cancer patients. Germline CDR1 and CDR2: MNHEY and SVGAGI. CDR3 length: 15 residues. V gave up 7 bases and J gave up 5 bases, with 20 bases separating them. Clones were read by immunoSEQ multiplex PCR, and TCRdb kept only the in-frame ones, dropping some. The repertoire holds roughly 88,000 clones, with over 90% as singletons. The gene calls are TRBV6-5 and TRBJ1-2; D is unclear. This TCR derives from a man in his late teens or twenties in good health. Sequencing was carried out using blood. In nucleotides, the CDR3 is TGTGCCAGCACCCCGACAAATATGGGTGGGTATGGCTACACCTTC. The encoded protein is CASTPTNMGGYGYTF.